This TCR beta chain was identified in a study of blood T cell repertoires in COVID-19. Study overall: Acute-phase and convalescent COVID-19 samples originated in the United States, Italy and Spain.

Germline V gene data show CDR1 as LGHNT and CDR2 as FRNRAP. The length of the CDR3 is 16 residues. V lost 7 bases and J lost 0; bases outside the gene matches: 9. Per the original data handling: Reference gene primers were amplified, and this amplification served to estimate nucleated cell counts. Using immunoSEQ multiplex PCR, the repertoire was profiled, and TCRdb retains in-frame clones only, with some absent. The D gene and trimming were derived from the DNA, and the V and J assignments and clone size from that table. Among around 280,000 clones listed, around 87% were seen once. Recruits, aged about 18 to 90 years, lived in 20 to 30 US areas. Participant-reported clinical history was the basis for cohort assignment.

This chain joins TRBV12-5 and TRBJ1-3; 7 bases are shared with TRBD1. The sequencing input was PBMCs or T cells enriched from blood (not recorded which). The clonotype originates from a woman between 18 and 29 years old with acute COVID-19. The CDR3 region is CASARGQPFSGNTIYF. CDR3 bases: TGTGCTAGTGCCCGGGGACAGCCCTTCTCTGGAAACACCATATATTTT.